The 8 T cell receptor beta chains below all came from one sample that was sequenced in a study of T cell clonality in common variable immunodeficiency. General observations from the study: Fewer deletions and N-nucleotide insertions were reportedly seen in common variable immunodeficiency TCR beta sequences.

Here immunoSEQ multiplex PCR was the method, and the copy in TCRdb shows in-frame clones only, minus some. In total the sample includes 25,000 to 30,000 clones, none of them seen once. No antigen has been assigned to these receptors. Input material: peripheral blood mononuclear cells. These receptors were obtained from a human donor with common variable immunodeficiency.

The table lists this clone with many counts. With the read ending 3 residues before the CDR3 end, the germline J gene is used to fill in that end. The rearrangement uses TRBV18 and TRBJ2-1; 9 bases align to TRBD2. This CDR3 spans 15 amino acids. Germline V lookup: CDR1 KGHSH, CDR2 LQKENI. With V trimmed by 3 bases and J by 8 bases, 8 bases remained unmatched. The CDR3: CASSPASGRWYEQFF. The CDR3 bases that were read are TGTGCCAGCTCACCGGCCAGCGGGAGGTGGTATGAG.

Points on this clone: The junction departs from germline at one end; a sequencing error may be responsible. Sequencing ends 3 residues short of the CDR3 end; the germline J gene provides the rest. The chain links TRBV19 to TRBJ1-4, with TRBD1 matching over 7 bases. This CDR3 has 15 residues. Germline V CDR1 and CDR2: LNHDA, SQIVND (reference sequence). CDR3 region: CASRRQGSTKEKLFF. Incomplete CDR3 DNA: TGTGCCAGTAGGCGACAGGGTTCCACTAAGGAAAAA.

This clone was observed many times. The DNA read from the CDR3 is TGTGCCAGCTCACCCCAAAGAGGAGTAGCGGGAGTTGGGAATGAG. This gives the protein CASSPQRGVAGVGNE. The CDR3 reads in full as CASSPQRGVAGVGNEQFF. This chain uses TRBV18 with TRBJ2-1; 9 nucleotides match TRBD2. The missing CDR3 end, 3 residues past where the read stops, is filled in from the germline J gene. Unmatched junction bases numbered 16, after V lost 3 bases and J lost 7 bases. The CDR3 runs 18 residues. The germline CDR1 and CDR2 sequences are KGHSH and LQKENI.

This clone was counted ten times or more. The CDR3 is cut off 3 residues early in the read; its end comes from the germline J gene. The genes are TRBV5-1 and TRBJ2-3; 11 bases map to TRBD2. There are 17 residues in the CDR3. The ends lost 1 base at V and 0 bases at J; junction bases unmatched: 4. Per the germline V gene, CDR1 is SGHRS and CDR2 is YFSETQ. The CDR3 bases that were read are TGCGCCAGCAGCTTGACCGGGACTAGCGGTAGCACAGATACG. This translates into CASSLTGTSGSTDT. The entire CDR3 reads CASSLTGTSGSTDTQYF.

This clone was counted at least ten times. The CDR3 end is not reached by the read, which stops 3 residues before it; the germline J gene fills it in. V gene TRBV2 combines with J gene TRBJ2-1; TRBD1 is a possible D gene (5 bases). Germline-derived CDR1 and CDR2 are SNHLY and FYNNEI. The germline V and J ends were trimmed by 4 bases and 7 bases, with 14 bases remaining between them. This CDR3 contains 14 residues. CDR3 residues: CASSAQGFRNEQFF. CDR3 DNA, as far as it was read: TGTGCCAGCAGTGCCCAGGGTTTTCGGAATGAG. Together with reference TRBV2 and TRBJ2-1, the CDR3 gives the full variable domain: EPEVTQTPSHQVTQMGQEVILRCVPISNHLYFYWYRQILGQKVEFLVSFYNNEISEKSEIFDDQFSVERPDGSNFTLKIRSTKLEDSAMYFCASSAQGFRNEQFFGPGTRLTVL.

This clone occurred a few times. With the read ending 3 residues before the CDR3 end, the germline J gene is used to fill in that end. The chain joins TRBV2 to TRBJ2-7, with 9 nucleotides matching TRBD2. The J segment lost 3 bases and the V segment lost 4 bases, leaving 10 bases of the junction unmatched. Germline CDR1 and CDR2: SNHLY and FYNNEI. The CDR3 is made up of 16 amino acids. The CDR3 loop reads CASSVPTSGPHYEQYF. The sequenced CDR3 bases are TGTGCCAGCAGTGTGCCGACTAGCGGCCCTCACTACGAG.

A remark on this clone: Read sequence stops 3 residues before the CDR3 end, and the germline J gene provides the missing end. The chain uses TRBV7-9 and TRBJ2-3; TRBD2 aligns across 8 bases. The germline CDR1 and CDR2 sequences are SEHNR and FQNEAQ (reference sequence). The trim removed 8 bases at V and 4 bases at J, leaving 8 bases unmatched. This CDR3 contains 14 residues. The CDR3 here is CASGGGTRADTQYF. The sequenced part of the CDR3 DNA is TGTGCCAGCGGAGGAGGGACTAGAGCAGATACG.

This clone showed up just a few times. With the read ending 3 residues before the CDR3 end, the germline J gene is used to fill in that end. This chain connects TRBV30 to TRBJ1-2; maybe TRBD1 (5 bases). CDR3 length: 15 amino acids. Germline assignment: CDR1 GTSNPN and CDR2 SVGIG (reference sequence). The V and J ends lost 3 bases and 6 bases respectively, with 20 bases between them. The CDR3 loop reads CAWSVLGRGRDGYTF. Partial CDR3 DNA: TGTGCCTGGAGCGTTCTAGGGAGGGGCAGAGATGGC.